Listed here are 26 T cell receptor beta chains from one sample, sequenced in a study of response to subunit inactivated influenza vaccine. TCRdb called the RT-PCR reads again in MiXCR, with one record for every CDR3 protein. The sample consists of about 170,000 distinct CDR3 sequences, 10% to 15% of them appearing once. These data were also filed under a second study, of T cells expressing NK-cell markers. That source reports: The authors generated TCR beta cDNA through 5'RACE template switching with UMIs.

The input for sequencing was CD8+ T cells sorted from PBMCs, taken 12 days after vaccination. These receptors originate from a middle-aged man who received an inactivated influenza vaccine.

This clonotype was observed a few times. V is TRBV9 and J is TRBJ1-1; no definite D call. This CDR3 is built from 17 residues. V was trimmed by 0 bases and J by 2 bases, leaving 17 bases between them. Germline assignment: CDR1 SGDLS and CDR2 YYNGEE. CDR3 nucleotide sequence: TGTGCCAGCAGCGTAGAGGCCGGATTGGGCGGAAACACTGAAGCTTTCTTT. Translation: CASSVEAGLGGNTEAFF.

Remarks on this clonotype: The final CDR3 position lacks the conserved phenylalanine or tryptophan, pointing to a likely read error. The chain uses TRBV5-1 and TRBJ2-7; weak D call: TRBD1 (6 bases). Germline loops: CDR1 SGHRS, CDR2 YFSETQ. V was trimmed by 4 bases and J by 7 bases, leaving 12 bases between them. The CDR3 is 12 amino acids. CDR3 loop: CASSPRGGEQYS. The CDR3 nucleotides are TGCGCCAGCAGCCCCAGGGGCGGGGAGCAGTACTCC.

This rearrangement joins TRBV7-6 to TRBJ2-3; 11 bases are shared with TRBD2. V trimming: 1 base; J trimming: 5 bases; junction bases outside the gene matches: 5. The germline V gene has CDR1 SGHVS and CDR2 FNYEAQ. The CDR3 sequence is 16 residues long. The CDR3 DNA reads TGTGCCAGCAGCTTAGTACTAGCGGGAGCTGAAGATACGCAGTATTTT. Its translation: CASSLVLAGAEDTQYF.

This clonotype was seen more than once but under ten times. The chain joins TRBV2 to TRBJ2-7; D tentatively reads TRBD1 or TRBD2 (5 bases each). The V and J ends lost 5 bases and 8 bases respectively, with 22 bases between them. The CDR3 consists of 15 residues. Germline V gives CDR1 SNHLY, CDR2 FYNNEI. Here the CDR3 DNA reads TGTGCCAGCAGTCGACAGTTTTGGGACCTTAGTAAGCAGTACTTC. As protein: CASSRQFWDLSKQYF.

This chain uses TRBV3-1 with TRBJ2-2; TRBD2 is a possible D gene (5 bases). The germline V and J ends were trimmed by 4 bases and 8 bases, with 14 bases remaining between them. Germline CDR1 LGHDT, CDR2 YNNKEL (reference sequence). This CDR3 is built from 14 residues. The CDR3 is CASSPDHSGGELFF. CDR3 sequence (DNA): TGTGCCAGCAGCCCCGACCACAGCGGAGGGGAGCTGTTTTTT.

The CDR3 is CASSPIGLVSYNEQFF. In DNA form, the CDR3 reads TGTGCCAGCAGTCCCATTGGACTAGTTTCCTACAATGAGCAGTTCTTC. The rearrangement joins TRBV28 to TRBJ2-1; 7 positions agree with TRBD2. The CDR3 totals 16 residues. The junction had 8 bases not matched to a gene; V was cut back by 5 bases and J by 1 base. The germline V gene encodes CDR1 MDHEN and CDR2 SYDVKM.

This clonotype was detected a few times. This chain links TRBV12-3 or TRBV12-4 with TRBJ2-1; tentative D call: TRBD1 (5 bases). V was cut by 5 bases and J by 3 bases, with 20 bases left in between. The CDR3 loop spans 17 amino acids. CDR3 DNA sequence: TGTGCCAGCAGTCCCAGGGAAGGGATTATTTACTACAATGAGCAGTTCTTC. It yields the protein CASSPREGIIYYNEQFF.

The chain couples TRBV28 to TRBJ2-7, with 8 bases lining up with TRBD1. This CDR3 contains 17 residues. Trimming at V came to 0 bases and at J to 6 bases, leaving 13 bases not matched to a gene. CDR1 and CDR2 (germline): MDHEN, SYDVKM. CDR3 sequence: CASSLWSARTGRSEQYF. The CDR3 coding sequence is TGTGCCAGCAGTTTATGGTCCGCCAGGACAGGGCGATCCGAGCAGTACTTC.

This clonotype was seen more than once but under ten times. V and J are TRBV14 and TRBJ2-1; TRBD1 agrees at 7 bases. The CDR3 sequence is 16 residues long. Germline-derived CDR1 and CDR2 are SGHDN and FVKESK. V shed 0 bases, J shed 3 bases, and the junction held 5 bases outside the gene matches. The DNA of the CDR3 is TGTGCCAGCAGCCAAGATACTGGGACAGACTACAATGAGCAGTTCTTC. This gives the protein CASSQDTGTDYNEQFF.

This clonotype has only a few counts. The J gene is TRBJ1-6, the V gene TRBV12-3 or TRBV12-4; tentatively, D is TRBD1 (5 bases). The length of the CDR3 is 12 residues. Trimming removed 4 bases from V and 9 bases from J, with 7 bases in between. The CDR3 protein is CASSYGASPLHF. The DNA for the CDR3 is TGTGCCAGCAGTTACGGGGCTTCACCCCTCCACTTT.

The chain couples TRBV12-3 or TRBV12-4 to TRBJ2-7; no definite D call. The CDR3 runs 13 residues. V lost 0 bases to trimming and J lost 4 bases, with 7 bases between them. The CDR3 is CASSLAFAYEQYF. The DNA for the CDR3 is TGTGCCAGCAGTTTAGCGTTTGCTTACGAGCAGTACTTC.

This clonotype was detected only a few times. The chain is built from TRBV5-1 and TRBJ2-7; the D is unclear. V gave up 0 bases and J gave up 2 bases, with 6 bases separating them. This CDR3 region has 13 residues. Germline V gene sequence: CDR1 SGHRS, CDR2 YFSETQ. Written as DNA, the CDR3 is TGCGCCAGCAGCTTGGGGGCCCCCTACGAGCAGTACTTC. This sequence encodes CASSLGAPYEQYF.

The gene calls are TRBV7-9 and TRBJ2-7; TRBD2 matches 8 bases. CDR3 length: 15 residues. Germline V gives CDR1 SEHNR, CDR2 FQNEAQ (reference sequence). Losses at the gene ends were 4 bases for V and 5 bases for J; bases not matched to a gene: 10. The CDR3, as DNA: TGTGCCAGCAGCTCTCCTTGGACTAGCAAGGACGAGCAGTACTTC. It yields the protein CASSSPWTSKDEQYF.

This clonotype has ten or more counts. V is TRBV29-1 and J is TRBJ2-5; TRBD2 is a possible D gene (5 bases). Trimming left V 6 bases short and J 7 bases short, with 9 bases between. The CDR3 is 10 amino acids. Germline V gene lookup returns CDR1 SQVTM and CDR2 ANQGSEA. CDR3 sequence reads: CSVGAGTQYF. CDR3 DNA: TGCAGCGTGGGCGCGGGGACCCAGTACTTC.

This clonotype has just a few counts. The V call is TRBV29-1, the J call TRBJ2-1; the D is unclear. The V end was cut by 5 bases, the J end by 6 bases, with 20 bases between. Germline V gene lookup returns CDR1 SQVTM and CDR2 ANQGSEA. The CDR3 loop spans 15 amino acids. CDR3 in DNA: TGCAGCGTTCTAGTCCGCGGCTTTGTGACCAATGAGCAGTTCTTC. Amino acids: CSVLVRGFVTNEQFF.

The chain joins TRBV30 to TRBJ2-2; no reliable D call. Germline V gene data show CDR1 as GTSNPN and CDR2 as SVGIG (reference sequence). This CDR3 is 13 amino acids long. V was trimmed by 4 bases and J by 5 bases, leaving 11 bases between them. This CDR3 is CAWIGMYTGELFF. CDR3 coding DNA: TGTGCCTGGATAGGGATGTATACCGGGGAGCTGTTTTTT. Filled out from reference TRBV30 and TRBJ2-2, the complete variable domain reads SQTIHQWPATLVQPVGSPLSLECTVEGTSNPNLYWYRQAAGRGLQLLFYSVGIGQISSEVPQNLSASRPQDRQFILSSKKLLLSDSGFYLCAWIGMYTGELFFGEGSRLTVL.

The CDR3 nucleotides read TGTGCCAGCAGTTTGCGTCGGGGGCGGATTGTAAACGAGCAGTACTTC. Its translation is CASSLRRGRIVNEQYF. This chain connects TRBV12-3 or TRBV12-4 to TRBJ2-7, with D perhaps matching TRBD1 or TRBD2 (6 bases each). This CDR3 is built from 16 residues. The V gene lost 3 bases and the J gene lost 5 bases, with 20 bases spanning the gap.

The chain links TRBV5-6 to TRBJ2-2, with a weak D call TRBD2 (6 bases). Germline-derived CDR1 and CDR2 are SGHDT and YYEEEE. The CDR3 runs 16 residues. V was trimmed by 1 base and J by 4 bases, leaving 14 bases between them. Here the CDR3 reads CASSLPGGSFTGELFF. DNA for the CDR3: TGTGCCAGCAGCTTGCCTGGAGGGTCCTTCACCGGGGAGCTGTTTTTT.

This clonotype was detected many times. The genes are TRBV12-3 or TRBV12-4 and TRBJ2-7, with 7 bases matching TRBD1. V was pared by 3 bases and J by 6 bases, with 8 bases of the junction left unmatched. The CDR3 has 14 amino acids. DNA of the CDR3: TGTGCCAGCAGTTTCTCGACAGGGTTGAGCGAGCAGTACTTC. It encodes CASSFSTGLSEQYF.

This clonotype was seen only a few times. V usage is TRBV15 and J usage is TRBJ2-3, with D tentatively TRBD1 (5 bases). The CDR3 runs 13 residues. Germline CDR1 reads LNHNV; CDR2 reads YYDKDF (reference sequence). V dropped 3 bases and J dropped 6 bases, with 10 bases sitting between them. The CDR3 reads CATSRDKLDTQYF. The DNA of the CDR3 is TGTGCCACCAGCAGGGACAAACTGGATACGCAGTATTTT.

This clonotype was recorded a few times. The rearrangement joins TRBV29-1 to TRBJ2-7; either TRBD1 or TRBD2 may fit D (5 bases each). Between the trimmed V and J ends, which lost 6 bases and 0 bases, there was a span of 12 bases. Germline loops: CDR1 SQVTM, CDR2 ANQGSEA. This CDR3 is built from 13 residues. This CDR3 reads CSVRPGTSYEQYF. In DNA, the CDR3 is TGCAGCGTAAGACCCGGGACCTCCTACGAGCAGTACTTC.

This clonotype appeared a few times. The rearrangement links TRBV3-1 to TRBJ2-7; 11 nucleotides align to TRBD2. CDR3 length: 16 residues. Germline V gene data show CDR1 as LGHDT and CDR2 as YNNKEL (reference sequence). J gave up 9 bases and V 1 base, and 11 bases lay outside the gene matches. CDR3 residues: CASSQVVAGGAEAQYF. In DNA form, the CDR3 reads TGTGCCAGCAGCCAAGTGGTAGCGGGAGGGGCTGAGGCGCAGTACTTC.

This clonotype was recorded many times. The chain combines TRBV5-6 with TRBJ2-7, with unresolved D. CDR1 is SGHDT, CDR2 YYEEEE, per germline. There are 14 residues in the CDR3. Trimming removed 0 bases from V and 1 base from J, with 8 bases in between. CDR3 in amino acids: CASSLGTASYEQYF. The DNA of the CDR3 is TGTGCCAGCAGCTTGGGTACGGCTTCCTACGAGCAGTACTTC.

This clonotype was detected only a few times. V is TRBV28 and J is TRBJ2-7; D unclear. The V gene lost 1 base and the J gene lost 6 bases, with 13 bases spanning the gap. The CDR3 has 14 amino acids. In germline, CDR1 is MDHEN, CDR2 SYDVKM. The CDR3 reads CASSLFDWVGEQYF. CDR3 nucleotides: TGTGCCAGCAGTTTATTCGACTGGGTGGGCGAGCAGTACTTC.

A few counts support this clonotype. This chain links TRBV28 with TRBJ2-3; perhaps TRBD1 as D (5 bases). Trimming took off 3 bases at V and 1 base at J, with 11 bases between the two ends. CDR1 MDHEN and CDR2 SYDVKM come from the germline V gene. The CDR3 spans 15 residues. The CDR3 loop reads CASSFGAGRTDTQYF. The CDR3 DNA sequence: TGTGCCAGCAGTTTTGGGGCTGGCCGCACAGATACGCAGTATTTT.

This clonotype was picked up many times. The rearrangement joins TRBV7-9 to TRBJ2-1; TRBD2 aligns across 11 bases. Germline CDR1 and CDR2: SEHNR and FQNEAQ (reference sequence). V shed 2 bases, J shed 9 bases, and the junction held 12 bases outside the gene matches. The CDR3 length is 17 residues. The CDR3 DNA is TGTGCCAGCAGCTTATCGGTCGGGACTAGCGGCCCTGGTGAGCAGTTCTTC. It encodes CASSLSVGTSGPGEQFF.